The 26 T cell receptor beta chains given below trace back to one sample, sequenced in a study of cytomegalovirus exposure and HLA in healthy donors. Both 60 Vbeta primers and 13 Jbeta primers went into the PCR. Generated by immunoSEQ multiplex PCR, the TCRdb table keeps only in-frame clones and is missing some. Of about 230,000 clones in the sample, around 84% were seen once. Sequenced sample: PBMCs. The receptors originated from a girl under 10 years old in good health and CMV-seronegative.

This chain uses TRBV10-2 with TRBJ2-1, with 11 nucleotides matching TRBD2. J lost 8 bases, V lost 4 bases, and 7 bases had no gene match. CDR3 size: 15 residues. Germline lookup yields CDR1 WSHSY and CDR2 SAAADI. The CDR3 loop is CASSVTSGRSYEQFF. Written as DNA, the CDR3 is TGCGCCAGCAGTGTCACTAGCGGGAGATCATATGAGCAGTTCTTC.

This chain connects TRBV7-9 to TRBJ2-7, with TRBD1 as a possible D gene (6 bases). V dropped 6 bases and J dropped 7 bases, with 22 bases sitting between them. The CDR3 runs to 15 residues. From germline, CDR1 is SEHNR and CDR2 FQNEAQ (reference sequence). The CDR3 nucleotides read TGTGCCAGCAGATCTCCCGGGACACCTCCGGGTGAGCAGTACTTC. Protein product: CASRSPGTPPGEQYF.

The chain joins TRBV30 to TRBJ2-3, with D perhaps matching TRBD2 (7 bases). The CDR3 runs to 16 residues. Germline CDR1 reads GTSNPN; CDR2 reads SVGIG (reference sequence). V was trimmed by 3 bases and J by 5 bases, leaving 21 bases between them. The CDR3 DNA follows: TGTGCCTGGAGCACCCGTTACAGAGGGGGGGGAGATACGCAGTATTTT. Translation: CAWSTRYRGGGDTQYF.

In its sample, this clone was seen once. The chain joins TRBV30 to TRBJ2-7; weak D call: TRBD1 (6 bases). Looked up from germline, CDR1 is GTSNPN and CDR2 is SVGIG (reference sequence). This CDR3 contains 13 residues. V lost 2 bases and J lost 3, with 11 bases in between. CDR3 amino acids: CAWSKPQGYEQYF. For the CDR3, the DNA is TGTGCCTGGAGTAAACCACAGGGCTACGAGCAGTACTTC.

This chain uses TRBV27 with TRBJ1-4; 8 nucleotides agree with TRBD1. The CDR3 is made up of 15 amino acids. Germline trimming cut 0 bases from V and 8 bases from J; bases unmatched to any gene: 5. Germline CDR1 MNHEY, CDR2 SMNVEV (reference sequence). The CDR3, as DNA: TGTGCCAGCAGTTTATCGGGACAGGTACCCGAAAAACTGTTTTTT. It translates to CASSLSGQVPEKLFF.

The chain recombines TRBV4-1 with TRBJ2-1, with TRBD2 matching 9 bases. This CDR3 comprises 13 residues. The trim removed 6 bases at V and 5 bases at J, leaving 2 bases unmatched. Per the germline V gene, CDR1 is MGHRA and CDR2 is YSYEKL. CDR3 protein: CASRSSGDNEQFF. DNA of the CDR3: TGCGCCAGCAGATCTAGCGGGGACAATGAGCAGTTCTTC.

The V call is TRBV15, the J call TRBJ1-2; D unclear. Germline values: CDR1 LNHNV, CDR2 YYDKDF (reference sequence). Between the trimmed V and J ends, which lost 1 base and 6 bases, there was a span of 12 bases. CDR3 length equals 14 residues. CDR3 sequence reads: CATSRGLREDGYTF. CDR3 DNA sequence: TGTGCCACCAGCAGAGGTCTAAGGGAGGATGGCTACACCTTC.

The genes are TRBV6-5 and TRBJ2-5, with D perhaps TRBD2 (6 bases). The last part of the DNA fits TRBJ2-7 better; the J call may be wrong. Germline assignment: CDR1 MNHEY and CDR2 SVGAGI. There are 14 residues in the CDR3. The CDR3 DNA is TGTGCCAGCAGTCTCCTGACGGGGGACTACGAGCAGTACTTC. It encodes CASSLLTGDYEQYF.

The chain has TRBV11-1 and TRBJ2-2; 10 positions match TRBD2. This CDR3 has 16 residues. The J segment lost 5 bases and the V segment lost 5 bases, leaving 8 bases of the junction unmatched. The germline CDR1 and CDR2 sequences are SGHAT and FQDESV (reference sequence). CDR3 nucleotides: TGTGCCAGCAGCAAAAGCGGGAGGGTCAGGACCGGGGAGCTGTTTTTT. Its translation is CASSKSGRVRTGELFF.

J is TRBJ1-5 and V is TRBV19; 7 nucleotides align to TRBD1. V was clipped by 8 bases and J by 5 bases; unmatched bases: 24. CDR1 LNHDA and CDR2 SQIVND come from the germline V gene (reference sequence). The CDR3 is 19 amino acids. The CDR3 here is CASQRMRGPRRTAHQPQHF. The CDR3 DNA reads TGTGCCAGTCAAAGGATGAGGGGGCCGAGGAGAACCGCCCATCAGCCCCAGCATTTT. Based on the CDR3 plus reference TRBV19 and TRBJ1-5, the full variable domain is DGGITQSPKYLFRKEGQNVTLSCEQNLNHDAMYWYRQDPGQGLRLIYYSQIVNDFQKGDIAEGYSVSREKKESFPLTVTSAQKNPTAFYLCASQRMRGPRRTAHQPQHFGDGTRLSIL.

This chain links TRBV6-1 with TRBJ1-1, with a tentative D call TRBD1 (6 bases). Trimming shortened V by 2 bases and J by 6 bases, and 13 bases separated the two germline ends. The CDR3 is made up of 14 amino acids. Germline values: CDR1 MNHNS, CDR2 SASEGT. In DNA, the CDR3 is TGTGCCAGCAGTGAATCAGGGGTAGGGTCTGAAGCTTTCTTT. Translating gives CASSESGVGSEAFF.

The chain recombines TRBV6-1 with TRBJ2-1, with 11 bases that match TRBD2. V lost 8 bases, J lost 4 bases, and 4 bases stayed unmatched. The CDR3 covers 14 residues. Per germline, CDR1 MNHNS and CDR2 SASEGT. For the CDR3, the DNA is TGTGCCAGCCTCACTAGCGGGAGTTACAATGAGCAGTTCTTC. Its protein product is CASLTSGSYNEQFF.

V is TRBV25-1 and J is TRBJ1-4; D not resolved. The CDR3 contains 17 residues. CDR1 and CDR2 (germline): MGHDK, SYGVNS. V lost 1 base and J 0 bases, leaving 12 bases between the germline ends. The CDR3 bases are TGTGCCAGCAGTGAATTGCCCGGGAAGGCAACTAATGAAAAACTGTTTTTT. It yields the protein CASSELPGKATNEKLFF.

The chain has TRBV5-1 and TRBJ2-5, with D perhaps TRBD2 (7 bases). CDR1 is SGHRS and CDR2 is YFSETQ in the germline V gene. There are 18 residues in the CDR3. The germline V and J ends were trimmed by 4 bases and 5 bases, with 27 bases remaining between them. CDR3 in amino acids: CASSVGASGVSNLETQYF. CDR3 sequence (DNA): TGCGCCAGCAGCGTGGGGGCTAGCGGTGTGTCGAATCTGGAGACCCAGTACTTC.

The chain joins TRBV5-4 to TRBJ2-3; 13 bases match TRBD2. With 4 bases clipped from V and 2 bases from J, the junction kept 10 bases outside the gene matches. Germline V gene sequence: CDR1 SGHNT, CDR2 YYREEE (reference sequence). CDR3 length: 18 residues. This CDR3 reads CASSATPLAGGYTDTQYF. The DNA of the CDR3 is TGTGCCAGCAGCGCTACCCCACTAGCGGGGGGGTACACAGATACGCAGTATTTT. The entire variable domain, with the rest obtained from reference TRBV5-4 and TRBJ2-3, is as follows: ETGVTQSPTHLIKTRGQQVTLRCSSQSGHNTVSWYQQALGQGPQFIFQYYREEENGRGNFPPRFSGLQFPNYSSELNVNALELDDSALYLCASSATPLAGGYTDTQYFGPGTRLTVL.

This clone appeared a single time. The chain combines TRBV30 with TRBJ2-1; weak D call: TRBD2 (6 bases). The germline V gene has CDR1 GTSNPN and CDR2 SVGIG (reference sequence). The CDR3 is 13 residues long. Trimming removed 4 bases at V and 3 bases at J, with 10 bases between. DNA for the CDR3: TGTGCCTGGAATCTAGCGAACTACAATGAGCAGTTCTTC. Encoded protein: CAWNLANYNEQFF.

The chain employs TRBV27 and TRBJ2-1, with D possibly being TRBD2 (5 bases). Germline values: CDR1 MNHEY, CDR2 SMNVEV (reference sequence). V was clipped by 8 bases and J by 4 bases, with 18 bases between them. The CDR3 has 15 residues. Written as DNA, the CDR3 is TGTGCCAGCCGACTAACGACGTACTTATACAATGAGCAGTTCTTC. Amino acid sequence: CASRLTTYLYNEQFF.

The table lists this clone with a few counts. J is TRBJ1-1 and V is TRBV6-1; D ambiguous. CDR1 and CDR2 (germline): MNHNS, SASEGT. This CDR3 has 15 residues. With 3 bases removed from V and 1 base from J, the gap between germline ends came to 12 bases. CDR3 protein: CASSDGPLGNTEAFF. CDR3 bases: TGTGCCAGCAGTGATGGGCCTTTGGGGAACACTGAAGCTTTCTTT.

This clone was observed once. This chain joins TRBV30 and TRBJ2-7; a weak D match, TRBD1 (5 bases). The germline V gene encodes CDR1 GTSNPN and CDR2 SVGIG (reference sequence). This CDR3 comprises 11 residues. Trimming pared 6 bases from V and 7 bases from J, leaving 13 bases between. CDR3 region: CACRDPGEQYF. The CDR3 nucleotides read TGTGCCTGCAGGGATCCAGGGGAGCAGTACTTC.

The rearrangement joins TRBV7-3 to TRBJ1-1; D is uncertain. The CDR3 is 13 residues long. Germline V gives CDR1 SGHTA, CDR2 FQGTGA. Trimming shortened V by 3 bases and J by 1 base, and 6 bases separated the two germline ends. CDR3 sequence (DNA): TGTGCCAGCAGCTTTACGGGGAACACTGAAGCTTTCTTT. Protein product: CASSFTGNTEAFF.

The chain recombines TRBV19 with TRBJ2-3, with 13 bases fitting TRBD2. This CDR3 has 17 amino acids. CDR1 and CDR2 (germline): LNHDA, SQIVND (reference sequence). The trim removed 2 bases at V and 9 bases at J, leaving 11 bases unmatched. The CDR3 loop reads CASSISTSGRRRLTQYF. Here the CDR3 DNA reads TGTGCCAGTAGTATATCGACTAGCGGGAGGCGCCGATTAACGCAGTATTTT.

V usage is TRBV15 and J usage is TRBJ2-2; D is unresolved. Germline values: CDR1 LNHNV, CDR2 YYDKDF (reference sequence). Trimming removed 0 bases at V and 3 bases at J, with 17 bases between. This CDR3 is built from 18 residues. The CDR3: CATSRDSPSTRHTGELFF. The CDR3, as DNA: TGTGCCACCAGCAGAGATTCCCCCAGTACACGTCACACCGGGGAGCTGTTTTTT.

This chain connects TRBV5-4 to TRBJ1-2; D remains ambiguous. Germline CDR1 SGHNT, CDR2 YYREEE (reference sequence). Between the trimmed V and J ends, which lost 4 bases and 5 bases, there was a span of 12 bases. The CDR3 covers 13 residues. CDR3 amino acids: CASSTAREYGYTF. The CDR3 DNA sequence: TGTGCCAGCAGCACCGCTAGGGAGTATGGCTACACCTTC.

The genes are TRBV29-1 and TRBJ1-1, with 8 bases that match TRBD1. Germline-derived CDR1 and CDR2 are SQVTM and ANQGSEA. V gave up 7 bases and J gave up 5 bases; unmatched junction bases: 9. The CDR3 sequence is 13 residues long. CDR3 nucleotides: TGCAGCGCAAGGACAGGGTCGGGTACTGAAGCTTTCTTT. Translation gives CSARTGSGTEAFF.

Worth noting for this clone: One end of the junction varies from germline; a read error may be responsible. V gene TRBV7-9 combines with J gene TRBJ1-1, with 7 positions matching TRBD1. Germline V gives CDR1 SEHNR, CDR2 FQNEAQ (reference sequence). CDR3 length: 15 amino acids. CDR3 loop: CSSSLKAGGGTEAFF. The CDR3, as DNA: TGTTCCAGCAGCTTAAAAGCAGGGGGTGGCACTGAAGCTTTCTTT.

V and J are TRBV2 and TRBJ2-3; 11 bases are a match to TRBD2. This CDR3 contains 17 residues. Germline V lookup: CDR1 SNHLY, CDR2 FYNNEI. With V trimmed by 1 base and J by 4 bases, 7 bases remained unmatched. CDR3 bases: TGTGCCAGCAGTGAAGAGGGGGGTAGCGGGGGGGCAGATACGCAGTATTTT. Translated: CASSEEGGSGGADTQYF.